Shown below are 8 T cell receptor beta chains from a single sample sequenced in a study of shared clonotypes between healthy human individuals. Produced via immunoSEQ multiplex PCR; TCRdb's table is partial and in-frame only. The table has about 690,000 clones, 80% to 95% seen once. Sample: memory CD8+ T cells from PBMCs. As to subset: CD45RO+ cells pooled with CCR7-negative TemRA cells. All receptors derive from a man younger than 35 in good health. Some clones in this sample may be carry-over from other donors' samples.

The V gene is TRBV6-6, the J gene TRBJ2-7; weak D call: TRBD1 (5 bases). Germline V gene lookup returns CDR1 MNHNY and CDR2 SVGAGI (reference sequence). Trimming took off 5 bases at V and 0 bases at J, with 11 bases between the two ends. There are 14 residues in the CDR3. The CDR3 sequence is CASSPDIISYEQYF. Here the CDR3 DNA reads TGTGCCAGCAGTCCGGACATCATCTCCTACGAGCAGTACTTC.

The rearrangement joins TRBV15 to TRBJ2-7; 8 bases match TRBD1. The CDR3 is made up of 13 amino acids. Germline CDR1 and CDR2: LNHNV and YYDKDF (reference sequence). J was trimmed by 6 bases and V by 6 bases; bases with no gene match: 7. CDR3 in amino acids: CATSMGDRSEQYF. CDR3 bases: TGTGCCACCAGTATGGGGGACAGGTCCGAGCAGTACTTC.

The CDR3: CASSRGPGEIYGYTF. The CDR3 DNA reads as TGCGCCAGCAGCCGGGGGCCAGGGGAAATCTATGGCTACACCTTC. V usage is TRBV4-1 and J usage is TRBJ1-2; D may be TRBD1 (6 bases). Germline CDR1 is MGHRA and CDR2 is YSYEKL. Trimming took off 4 bases at V and 4 bases at J, with 16 bases between the two ends. The CDR3 length is 15 residues.

The rearrangement uses TRBV7-6 and TRBJ2-5; possibly TRBD1 for D (6 bases). The J call may be mistaken, given a closer DNA end match to TRBJ2-7. In germline, CDR1 is SGHVS, CDR2 FNYEAQ. This CDR3 contains 14 residues. CDR3 DNA sequence: TGTGCCAGCAGCCCCAACAGGGAGCTCTACGAGCAGTACTTC. It is translated as CASSPNRELYEQYF.

The chain recombines TRBV7-9 with TRBJ2-1; TRBD2 matches 8 bases. Germline CDR1 reads SEHNR; CDR2 reads FQNEAQ (reference sequence). V trimming: 5 bases; J trimming: 7 bases; junction bases outside the gene matches: 10. CDR3 length: 15 amino acids. The CDR3, as DNA: TGTGCCAGCAGCGACAGCGGGAGCGGCAAGAATGAGCAGTTCTTC. Protein: CASSDSGSGKNEQFF.

A single count supports this clone. This chain links TRBV14 with TRBJ2-7; 7 bases map to TRBD1. Per the germline V gene, CDR1 is SGHDN and CDR2 is FVKESK. The ends lost 1 base at V and 4 bases at J; junction bases unmatched: 4. This CDR3 is 14 amino acids long. The CDR3 coding sequence is TGTGCCAGCAGCCAAGGAGCAGGGGGTTACGAGCAGTACTTC. Its translation is CASSQGAGGYEQYF. Supplemented by reference TRBV14 and TRBJ2-7, the full variable domain reads EAGVTQFPSHSVIEKGQTVTLRCDPISGHDNLYWYRRVMGKEIKFLLHFVKESKQDESGMPNNRFLAERTGGTYSTLKVQPAELEDSGVYFCASSQGAGGYEQYFGPGTRLTVT.

The rearrangement joins TRBV4-1 to TRBJ2-7; TRBD1 matches at 12 bases. With 0 bases clipped from V and 6 bases from J, the junction kept 6 bases outside the gene matches. CDR1 MGHRA and CDR2 YSYEKL come from the germline V gene. The CDR3 spans 16 residues. In DNA form, the CDR3 reads TGCGCCAGCAGCCAAGATAGGTGGGACAGGGGGCGCGAGCAGTACTTC. The encoded protein is CASSQDRWDRGREQYF.

V usage is TRBV27 and J usage is TRBJ1-2, with D perhaps matching TRBD1 (5 bases). The CDR3 length is 14 residues. Germline lookup yields CDR1 MNHEY and CDR2 SMNVEV (reference sequence). V lost 3 bases and J 9 bases, leaving 17 bases between the germline ends. The CDR3 is CASSFVGGPRSYTF. CDR3 in DNA: TGTGCCAGCAGTTTTGTGGGGGGTCCGCGTAGCTACACCTTC.